What follows describes a single T cell receptor beta chain. Its antigen is not identified. This specimen comes from a study of shared clonotypes between healthy human individuals. Overall study findings and caveats: Clonotype sharing among donors likely depends on sequencing depth.

CDR1 and CDR2 (germline): WSHSY, SAAADI. Trimming left V 7 bases short and J 1 base short, with 13 bases between. The CDR3 totals 14 residues. Authors' processing steps: ImmunoSEQ supplied junction-only sequences lacking quality scores, so filtering was different. Only in-frame clones appear in the TCRdb table, and some are missing; sequencing was by immunoSEQ multiplex PCR. The V and J calls and the clone size are those of that table, but D and trimming were determined from the DNA. The data contain around 990,000 clones, 70% to 80% of them singletons. From CD4+ cells came CD45RA+ naive and CD45RA-negative memory subsets.

Sequences were obtained from memory CD4+ T cells from PBMCs. Subset indicated: CD45RA-negative fraction. The clonotype comes from a man aged 18 to 35 in good health. Some clones in this sample may be carry-over from other donors' samples. V gene TRBV10-2 combines with J gene TRBJ1-1; D is possibly TRBD1 (5 bases). The CDR3 is CASIRTQGNTEAFF. The CDR3 DNA is TGCGCCAGCATCAGGACCCAGGGGAACACTGAAGCTTTCTTT.